This T cell receptor beta chain emerged from a study of cytomegalovirus exposure and HLA in healthy donors. Study conclusions and caveats: According to reports, the classifier identified cytomegalovirus status with high specificity and sensitivity. In a later analysis, V- and J-gene trimming of beta chains associated with a DCLRE1C missense variant, replicated independently. As a later analysis showed, several of the most significant clusters appeared to be linked to common viral pathogens.

Donors consisted of healthy bone marrow donors. The study ran its PCR with 60 Vbeta and 13 Jbeta primers. Sequencing used immunoSEQ multiplex PCR; TCRdb keeps in-frame clones, though not all of them. The table lists about 76,000 clones, about four fifths of them singletons. Of note for this clone: Its antigen is currently unknown.

Germline V CDR1 and CDR2: LNHDA, SQIVND (reference sequence). Losses at the gene ends were 4 bases for V and 2 bases for J; bases not matched to a gene: 3. The CDR3 covers 14 residues. Material for sequencing was PBMCs. The sequence was obtained from a male donor in good health and CMV-seropositive. The chain employs TRBV19 and TRBJ1-1; 8 nucleotides agree with TRBD1. CDR3 coding DNA: TGTGCCAGTAGTAATTCAGGGGGCAACACTGAAGCTTTCTTT. It specifies CASSNSGGNTEAFF.